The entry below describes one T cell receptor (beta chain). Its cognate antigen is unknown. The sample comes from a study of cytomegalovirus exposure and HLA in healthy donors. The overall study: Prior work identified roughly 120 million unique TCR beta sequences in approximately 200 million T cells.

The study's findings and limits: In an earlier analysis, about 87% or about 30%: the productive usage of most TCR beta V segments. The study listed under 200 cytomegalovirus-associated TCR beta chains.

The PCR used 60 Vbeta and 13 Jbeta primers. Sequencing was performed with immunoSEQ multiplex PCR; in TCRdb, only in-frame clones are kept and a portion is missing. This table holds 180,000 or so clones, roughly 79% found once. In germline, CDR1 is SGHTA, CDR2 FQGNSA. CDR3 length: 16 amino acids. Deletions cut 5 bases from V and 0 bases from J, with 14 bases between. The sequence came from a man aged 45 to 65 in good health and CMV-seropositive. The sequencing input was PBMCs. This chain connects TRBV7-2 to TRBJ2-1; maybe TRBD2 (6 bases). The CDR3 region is CASSPGTLSSYNEQFF. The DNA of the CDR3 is TGTGCCAGCAGCCCCGGGACTTTGAGCTCCTACAATGAGCAGTTCTTC.